The clone carrying this T cell receptor (beta chain) was observed once. Trimming removed 1 base from V and 4 bases from J; junction bases left unmatched: 5. Germline V lookup: CDR1 SGHTA, CDR2 FQGNSA. The CDR3 has 15 residues. The record originates from a study of control samples from healthy donors and cancer patients. The table came from immunoSEQ multiplex PCR; TCRdb's copy has only in-frame clones and leaves some out. The data show around 130,000 clones, with 70% to 90% seen just once and roughly 3.2% held by the top ten. The sequenced sample consisted of blood. The chain links TRBV7-2 to TRBJ2-7; 9 bases agree with TRBD2. The TCR comes from a man aged 50-59 years in good health. The CDR3 DNA reads TGTGCCAGCAGCTTAGTTGGCGGGGGGGCTTACGAGCAGTACTTC. Translation gives CASSLVGGGAYEQYF.